A selection of T cell receptor beta chains follows, all from one sample in a study of shared clonotypes between healthy human individuals. Repertoires were generated with immunoSEQ multiplex PCR, while TCRdb's copy carries only in-frame clones and drops some. Here the sample spans 2 million to 2.5 million clones, less than 95% being singletons. Sequenced material: naive CD4+ T cells from PBMCs. The receptors originated from a man between 18 and 29 years old in good health. Some clones in this sample may be carry-over from other donors' samples. The CDR3 runs from the conserved cysteine through the conserved F or W. The D gene is left open where the match is weak. Clone size is not always given. Where it is, it says once, few, many or a class for expanded clones.

j_gene: TRBJ2-5
len: 16
d_gene: TRBD2
abundance: once
v_gene: TRBV28
CDR3nt: TGTGCCAGCAGTTTACTTTGGACTAGCGCGGAAGAGACCCAGTACTTC
CDR3aa: CASSLLWTSAEETQYF

j_gene: TRBJ1-2
len: 16
d_gene: TRBD1
abundance: -
v_gene: TRBV14
CDR3nt: TGTGCCAGCAGCCAGACAAGGACAGGGGGCTTCTATGGCTACACCTTC
CDR3aa: CASSQTRTGGFYGYTF

j_gene: TRBJ1-1
len: 16
d_gene: TRBD1
abundance: -
v_gene: TRBV6-6
CDR3nt: TGTGCCAGCAGCCTCGGGACAGGGTTTCTTGTCACTGAAGCTTTCTTT
CDR3aa: CASSLGTGFLVTEAFF

j_gene: TRBJ1-6
len: 16
d_gene: TRBD1
abundance: -
v_gene: TRBV11-2
CDR3nt: TGTGCCAGCAGCTTAGAGACCGGGACAGCCAATTCACCCCTCCACTTT
CDR3aa: CASSLETGTANSPLHF

j_gene: TRBJ2-7
len: 15
d_gene: -
abundance: -
v_gene: TRBV7-8
CDR3nt: TGTGCCAGCAGCTTAGCGTTAGGGACCTCCTACGAGCAGTACTTC
CDR3aa: CASSLALGTSYEQYF

j_gene: TRBJ1-1
len: 13
d_gene: -
abundance: -
v_gene: TRBV11-2
CDR3nt: TGTGCCAGCAGCTTAGCGGCCGGGTTGGGAGCTTTCTTT
CDR3aa: CASSLAAGLGAFF

j_gene: TRBJ1-6
len: 13
d_gene: -
abundance: -
v_gene: TRBV25-1
CDR3nt: TGTGCCAGCTATCCGGGGCGCGGTTCACCCCTCCACTTT
CDR3aa: CASYPGRGSPLHF

j_gene: TRBJ1-2
len: 13
d_gene: -
abundance: -
v_gene: TRBV5-1
CDR3nt: TGCGCCAGCAGCTTGGTAGGGGGGTATGGCTACACCTTC
CDR3aa: CASSLVGGYGYTF

j_gene: TRBJ2-1
len: 18
d_gene: -
abundance: once
v_gene: TRBV18
CDR3nt: TGTGCCAGCTCACCCAACCCCGGAACGCCGAGCTCCTACAATGAGCAGTTCTTC
CDR3aa: CASSPNPGTPSSYNEQFF

j_gene: TRBJ1-5
len: 14
d_gene: -
abundance: -
v_gene: TRBV2
CDR3nt: TGTGCCAGCACCGGGGGAAAAGGCCCTCAGCCCCAGCATTTT
CDR3aa: CASTGGKGPQPQHF

j_gene: TRBJ2-2
len: 18
d_gene: TRBD2
abundance: -
v_gene: TRBV7-8
CDR3nt: TGTGCCAGCAGCCTCCGAGGACTAGCGGCCGAAAGGACCGGGGAGCTGTTTTTT
CDR3aa: CASSLRGLAAERTGELFF

j_gene: TRBJ1-2
len: 17
d_gene: TRBD1
abundance: -
v_gene: TRBV5-1
CDR3nt: TGCGCCAGCAGCCAGGACTCCGGGACAGGGATGTTCGGTGGCTACACCTTC
CDR3aa: CASSQDSGTGMFGGYTF

j_gene: TRBJ1-6
len: 14
d_gene: -
abundance: -
v_gene: TRBV2
CDR3nt: TGTGCCAGCAGGGTTGGACCCGGGCTCAAAACCCTCCACTTT
CDR3aa: CASRVGPGLKTLHF

j_gene: TRBJ2-5
len: 15
d_gene: -
abundance: -
v_gene: TRBV28
CDR3nt: TGTGCCAGCTCCCCGGAGTCTTGGTACCAAGAGACCCAGTACTTC
CDR3aa: CASSPESWYQETQYF

j_gene: TRBJ1-1
len: 15
d_gene: -
abundance: once
v_gene: TRBV4-1
CDR3nt: TGCGCCAGCAGCCAAGTCTCAGGGAGCTCCCCTGAAGCTTTCTTT
CDR3aa: CASSQVSGSSPEAFF

j_gene: TRBJ1-1
len: 17
d_gene: -
abundance: -
v_gene: TRBV7-3
CDR3nt: TGTGCCAGCAGCTTAACACCTTACGCAGGGGTGGACACTGAAGCTTTCTTT
CDR3aa: CASSLTPYAGVDTEAFF

j_gene: TRBJ1-3
len: 17
d_gene: -
abundance: -
v_gene: TRBV19
CDR3nt: TGTGCCAGTAGTCCAGATGCCCCATTCGGCGCCGGAAACACCATATATTTT
CDR3aa: CASSPDAPFGAGNTIYF

j_gene: TRBJ2-7
len: 17
d_gene: -
abundance: -
v_gene: TRBV7-3
CDR3nt: TGTGCCAGCAGCTTACTTACTGTGACAGCCGGAACCTACGAGCAGTACTTC
CDR3aa: CASSLLTVTAGTYEQYF

j_gene: TRBJ2-2
len: 14
d_gene: -
abundance: -
v_gene: TRBV7-2
CDR3nt: TGTGCCAGCAGCTTAGCCCCGAACACCGGGGAGCTGTTTTTT
CDR3aa: CASSLAPNTGELFF

j_gene: TRBJ2-1
len: 12
d_gene: -
abundance: -
v_gene: TRBV28
CDR3nt: TGTGCCAGCAGGACAGTGTACAATGAGCAGTTCTTC
CDR3aa: CASRTVYNEQFF

j_gene: TRBJ2-1
len: 15
d_gene: TRBD1
abundance: -
v_gene: TRBV30
CDR3nt: TGTGCCTGGAGTTCCTGGGACAGGGGAGACAATGAGCAGTTCTTC
CDR3aa: CAWSSWDRGDNEQFF

j_gene: TRBJ2-7
len: 14
d_gene: -
abundance: -
v_gene: TRBV10-3
CDR3nt: TGTGCCATCAGTGAGCCCGAGTGGTCCTACGAGCAGTACTTC
CDR3aa: CAISEPEWSYEQYF